These T cell receptor beta chains were read from a single sample in a study of blood T cell repertoires in COVID-19. The assay was immunoSEQ multiplex PCR, and TCRdb's table has in-frame clones only and misses some. The sample consists of around 170,000 clones, 80% to 90% of them appearing once. Sequenced sample: peripheral blood. The receptors stem from a man between 18 and 29 years old who had recovered from COVID-19. CDR3s include the opening cysteine and the closing phenylalanine or tryptophan. Each record gives: CDR3 protein, CDR3 DNA, V gene, clone size, J gene, D gene. D genes are given only for firm matches. The size field is filled for only some rows; it gives once, few, many or a size class.

CASSQGTGWAYGYTF	TGCGCCAGCAGCCAAGGAACAGGGTGGGCCTATGGCTACACCTTC	TRBV4-1	once	TRBJ1-2	.
CASSKIAGELSPSNYGYTF	TGTGCCAGCAGCAAAATAGCCGGAGAGTTAAGTCCGTCTAACTATGGCTACACCTTC	TRBV21-1	.	TRBJ1-2	.
CASTQDWRTSEQFF	TGTGCCAGCACCCAAGACTGGCGCACGAGTGAGCAGTTCTTC	TRBV9	.	TRBJ2-1	.
CASRATSGRAGELFF	TGTGCCAGCAGAGCGACTAGCGGGAGGGCCGGGGAGCTGTTTTTT	TRBV2	.	TRBJ2-2	TRBD2
CASSPRRPGSAYEQYF	TGTGCCAGCAGCCCGCGGAGACCGGGGAGCGCCTACGAGCAGTACTTC	TRBV7-2	.	TRBJ2-7	.
CASSLGGGGTEAFF	TGTGCCAGCAGTTTAGGAGGGGGCGGCACTGAAGCTTTCTTT	TRBV27	.	TRBJ1-1	TRBD1
CASSQDGTGGTTNEKLFF	TGCGCCAGCAGCCAAGATGGTACCGGCGGCACAACTAATGAAAAACTGTTTTTT	TRBV4-3	.	TRBJ1-4	.
CASRPQGRVYEQYF	TGTGCCAGCAGACCCCAGGGGAGGGTCTACGAGCAGTACTTC	TRBV5-4	.	TRBJ2-7	.
CASCAGEGAYNEQFF	TGTGCCAGCTGTGCCGGGGAAGGCGCCTACAATGAGCAGTTCTTC	TRBV7-8	.	TRBJ2-1	.
CAWSPNGGRGTDTQYF	TGTGCCTGGAGTCCTAATGGCGGGAGAGGGACAGATACGCAGTATTTT	TRBV30	once	TRBJ2-3	TRBD2
CASSRVSDEQFF	TGTGCCAGCAGCCGTGTTAGTGATGAGCAGTTCTTC	TRBV3-1/TRBV3-2	.	TRBJ2-1	.
CASRDNLAGVTDTQYF	TGCGCCAGCAGAGATAACTTAGCGGGAGTAACAGATACGCAGTATTTT	TRBV5-1	.	TRBJ2-3	TRBD2
CASSTQGGRDTEAFF	TGTGCCAGCAGTACACAGGGAGGGAGGGACACTGAAGCTTTCTTT	TRBV7-2	.	TRBJ1-1	.
CARSNRVSTYEQYF	TGTGCCAGAAGCAACAGGGTGTCCACCTACGAGCAGTACTTC	TRBV9	once	TRBJ2-7	.
CASSVTTPSAYEQYF	TGTGCCAGCAGTGTAACAACGCCCTCCGCCTACGAGCAGTACTTC	TRBV6-6	.	TRBJ2-7	.
CASSFAGNTEAFF	TGTGCCAGCAGTTTTGCAGGGAACACTGAAGCTTTCTTT	TRBV12-3/TRBV12-4	.	TRBJ1-1	.
CASSQYGAGDQPQHF	TGCGCCAGCAGCCAATACGGGGCAGGGGATCAGCCCCAGCATTTT	TRBV4-1	.	TRBJ1-5	.
CASSWGEGNTEAFF	TGCGCCAGCAGTTGGGGTGAGGGAAACACTGAAGCTTTCTTT	TRBV10-2	.	TRBJ1-1	.
CASSETRDTANYGYTF	TGTGCCAGCAGCGAAACTCGGGACACAGCTAACTATGGCTACACCTTC	TRBV7-3	.	TRBJ1-2	.
CASSARQGAGETQYF	TGTGCCAGCAGTGCGCGACAGGGGGCTGGGGAGACCCAGTACTTC	TRBV25-1	.	TRBJ2-5	TRBD1
CATSEYRAPKSVQYF	TGTGCCACCAGTGAGTACAGGGCGCCCAAAAGTGTGCAGTACTTC	TRBV24-1	few	TRBJ2-7	.
CASSFGGYEQYF	TGTGCCAGCAGCTTTGGGGGGTACGAGCAGTACTTC	TRBV5-4	.	TRBJ2-7	.
CASSEGGGPPYEQYF	TGTGCCAGCAGTGAAGGGGGGGGGCCCCCCTACGAGCAGTACTTC	TRBV6-1	.	TRBJ2-7	.
CASSPRQGYNSPLHF	TGTGCCAGCAGTCCCCGGCAGGGTTATAATTCACCCCTCCACTTT	TRBV28	.	TRBJ1-6	.
CASSFTGGDTQYF	TGCGCCAGCAGCTTTACCGGGGGAGATACGCAGTATTTT	TRBV5-1	.	TRBJ2-3	.
CASSLDQFGGYTF	TGTGCCAGCAGCTTAGACCAGTTTGGTGGCTACACCTTC	TRBV11-2	.	TRBJ1-2	.
CASSFGSSNQPQHF	TGTGCCAGCAGCTTCGGGAGTAGCAATCAGCCCCAGCATTTT	TRBV7-8	.	TRBJ1-5	.
CASSFSGGRETQYF	TGCGCCAGCAGCTTCTCAGGGGGTCGAGAGACCCAGTACTTC	TRBV5-1	.	TRBJ2-5	TRBD1
CATSGTSGSADTQYF	TGTGCCACGTCCGGGACTAGCGGGAGCGCAGATACGCAGTATTTT	TRBV10-3	.	TRBJ2-3	TRBD2
CASSQGGTGAVNTEAFF	TGTGCCAGCTCACAAGGGGGGACAGGGGCAGTGAACACTGAAGCTTTCTTT	TRBV18	.	TRBJ1-1	TRBD1
CASSLGTVGDTQYF	TGTGCCAGCAGCTTAGGGACAGTTGGAGATACGCAGTATTTT	TRBV11-3	.	TRBJ2-3	.
CASNVPGHMNLEDGYTF	TGTGCCAGCAATGTCCCGGGACATATGAACTTGGAGGATGGCTACACCTTC	TRBV7-2	.	TRBJ1-2	.
CASSFGRMNTEAFF	TGTGCCAGCAGTTTTGGCAGGATGAACACTGAAGCTTTCTTT	TRBV27	once	TRBJ1-1	.
CASSSLAGKGTEAFF	TGTGCCAGCAGCTCATTGGCAGGGAAGGGCACTGAAGCTTTCTTT	TRBV5-6	.	TRBJ1-1	.
CASRRDRGLQETQYF	TGTGCCAGCAGAAGGGACAGGGGACTTCAAGAGACCCAGTACTTC	TRBV2	.	TRBJ2-5	TRBD1
CASKVVSGAQETQYF	TGTGCCAGCAAGGTGGTTAGCGGGGCTCAAGAGACCCAGTACTTC	TRBV11-2	.	TRBJ2-5	TRBD2
CASSWAADSGEQYF	TGTGCCAGCAGTTGGGCGGCCGATTCGGGGGAGCAGTACTTC	TRBV6-5	.	TRBJ2-7	.
CAWSVQGGEKLFF	TGTGCCTGGAGTGTGCAGGGAGGTGAAAAACTGTTTTTT	TRBV30	.	TRBJ1-4	.
CASSLYRVQETQYF	TGTGCCAGCAGCTTGTACAGGGTCCAAGAGACCCAGTACTTC	TRBV7-2	once	TRBJ2-5	.
CASSLTGEANYGYTF	TGTGCCAGCAGCTTGACAGGGGAGGCTAACTATGGCTACACCTTC	TRBV7-9	.	TRBJ1-2	TRBD1
CASSFEDRDYEQYF	TGTGCCAGCAGTTTCGAGGACAGGGACTACGAGCAGTACTTC	TRBV28	.	TRBJ2-7	TRBD1
CASSLVRNTEAFF	TGTGCCAGCAGTCTGGTCAGGAACACTGAAGCTTTCTTT	TRBV27	.	TRBJ1-1	.
CARSLSGTRENNEQFF	TGTGCCAGAAGCTTATCCGGGACTAGGGAAAACAATGAGCAGTTCTTC	TRBV7-5	.	TRBJ2-1	.
CASSQSLTGGTTNEKLFF	TGCGCCAGCAGCCAGAGCCTAACAGGGGGAACGACTAATGAAAAACTGTTTTTT	TRBV4-3	.	TRBJ1-4	TRBD1
CASNTGSSGANVLTF	TGTGCCAGTAACACAGGGTCCTCTGGGGCCAACGTCCTGACTTTC	TRBV19	many	TRBJ2-6	.
CASSQDVRGATEAFF	TGTGCCAGCAGCCAAGATGTTCGGGGAGCCACTGAAGCTTTCTTT	TRBV3-1/TRBV3-2	.	TRBJ1-1	.
CASSPGQGRYGYTF	TGCGCCAGCAGCCCTGGACAGGGCCGCTATGGCTACACCTTC	TRBV5-1	.	TRBJ1-2	TRBD1
CAWVAGGNTEAFF	TGTGCCTGGGTTGCGGGGGGGAACACTGAAGCTTTCTTT	TRBV30	.	TRBJ1-1	.
CAWSVGQGARGYTF	TGTGCCTGGAGTGTAGGACAGGGGGCGCGTGGCTACACCTTC	TRBV30	.	TRBJ1-2	TRBD1
CASSLPFTEAFF	TGTGCCAGCAGTCTCCCCTTCACTGAAGCTTTCTTT	TRBV28	.	TRBJ1-1	.
CSASPRGLAREGLETQYF	TGCAGTGCTAGTCCGCGGGGATTGGCGCGGGAGGGCCTGGAGACCCAGTACTTC	TRBV20-1	.	TRBJ2-5	TRBD2
CASSPPGRGSYEQYF	TGTGCCAGCAGCCCCCCAGGGCGGGGCTCCTACGAGCAGTACTTC	TRBV5-4	.	TRBJ2-7	.
CASRPRGNSPLHF	TGTGCCAGCAGGCCTCGCGGGAATTCACCCCTCCACTTT	TRBV5-6	.	TRBJ1-6	.
CASSVQGNTEAFF	TGCGCCAGCAGCGTACAGGGTAACACTGAAGCTTTCTTT	TRBV5-1	.	TRBJ1-1	.
CASSPVGGSSYEQYF	TGTGCCAGCAGTCCGGTCGGGGGGAGCTCCTACGAGCAGTACTTC	TRBV6-2/TRBV6-3	.	TRBJ2-7	TRBD2